This entry lists 4 T cell receptor beta chains sequenced from one sample in a study of identical twins. TCRdb called the 5' RACE reads again in MiXCR, with one record for every CDR3 protein. The sample yields a few hundred thousand distinct CDR3 sequences, around 8% seen once. These sequences were also reported in another study, on yellow fever vaccine responses in identical twins.

Sequenced input: CD8+ T cells sorted from blood. These receptors all stem from a woman younger than 35 in good health.

The chain couples TRBV6-5 to TRBJ2-5; D perhaps matches TRBD2 (6 bases). Germline CDR1 MNHEY, CDR2 SVGAGI. The CDR3 contains 16 residues. Trimming removed 0 bases from V and 2 bases from J, with 13 bases in between. The CDR3, as DNA: TGTGCCAGCAGTTACTCGATGGCGGGATGGCAAGAGACCCAGTACTTC. This gives the protein CASSYSMAGWQETQYF.

This clonotype was observed a handful of times. The genes are TRBV4-3 and TRBJ2-7, with D perhaps being TRBD1 or TRBD2 (5 bases each). The germline gives CDR1 LGHNA, CDR2 YSLEER. The CDR3 contains 13 residues. V was clipped by 4 bases and J by 5 bases, with 12 bases between them. The CDR3 bases are TGCGCCAGCAGCCGCGAGAGGGGTGACGAGCAGTACTTC. Translating gives CASSRERGDEQYF.

This clonotype was seen at least ten times. The V and J genes are TRBV4-3 and TRBJ2-5, with 9 positions matching TRBD2. Losses at the gene ends were 3 bases for V and 4 bases for J; bases not matched to a gene: 3. Germline CDR1 reads LGHNA; CDR2 reads YSLEER. The CDR3 loop spans 14 amino acids. The CDR3: CASSQGTSRETQYF. The CDR3 region has the DNA TGCGCCAGCAGCCAGGGGACTAGCCGAGAGACCCAGTACTTC.

The genes are TRBV11-2 and TRBJ2-2, with D hard to call. Trimming shortened V by 0 bases and J by 3 bases, and 8 bases separated the two germline ends. There are 15 residues in the CDR3. The germline V gene has CDR1 SGHAT and CDR2 FQNNGV. CDR3: CASSLDDLHTGELFF. CDR3 DNA: TGTGCCAGCAGCTTAGACGACTTACACACCGGGGAGCTGTTTTTT. The full variable domain, rest sourced from reference TRBV11-2 and TRBJ2-2, is EAGVAQSPRYKIIEKRQSVAFWCNPISGHATLYWYQQILGQGPKLLIQFQNNGVVDDSQLPKDRFSAERLKGVDSTLKIQPAKLEDSAVYLCASSLDDLHTGELFFGEGSRLTVL.